These 16 T cell receptor beta chains were sequenced from one sample in a study of Ad26.COV2.S vaccination and SARS-CoV-2 variants. Produced via immunoSEQ multiplex PCR; TCRdb's table is partial and in-frame only. Among around 170,000 clones listed, approximately 90% were seen once. Material: peripheral blood, obtained after recovery from COVID-19. These receptors were obtained from a human donor who had recovered from COVID-19.

The chain couples TRBV27 to TRBJ1-1; 7 nucleotides align to TRBD1. J was trimmed by 3 bases and V by 9 bases; bases with no gene match: 7. This CDR3 spans 13 amino acids. In germline, CDR1 is MNHEY, CDR2 SMNVEV (reference sequence). The CDR3, as DNA: TGTGCCAGACCCCCTGACAGGGACACTGAAGCTTTCTTT. This sequence encodes CARPPDRDTEAFF.

This chain uses TRBV9 with TRBJ2-5; TRBD2 aligns across 12 bases. V gave up 4 bases and J gave up 5 bases; unmatched junction bases: 3. The germline V gene has CDR1 SGDLS and CDR2 YYNGEE. The CDR3 is 14 amino acids. The CDR3 DNA follows: TGTGCCAGCAGCCCTACTAGCGGGAGGGAGACCCAGTACTTC. Protein sequence: CASSPTSGRETQYF.

The chain combines TRBV7-8 with TRBJ2-7; D is ambiguous. The CDR3 contains 11 residues. Per the germline V gene, CDR1 is SGHVS and CDR2 is FQNEAQ. The V gene lost 0 bases and the J gene lost 7 bases, with 4 bases spanning the gap. CDR3 amino acids: CASSLAWEQYF. The CDR3 DNA follows: TGTGCCAGCAGCTTAGCGTGGGAGCAGTACTTC.

The rearrangement links TRBV5-1 to TRBJ1-2; 9 nucleotides line up with TRBD1. CDR3 length equals 14 residues. The germline CDR1 and CDR2 sequences are SGHRS and YFSETQ. V lost 4 bases to trimming and J lost 8 bases; unmatched junction nucleotides: 9. The CDR3 protein is CASSQGQGSGGYTF. The CDR3 DNA follows: TGCGCCAGCAGCCAGGGACAGGGTTCGGGAGGCTACACCTTC.

The J gene is TRBJ2-2, the V gene TRBV5-1; D may be TRBD1 (6 bases). Trimming pared 2 bases from V and 0 bases from J, leaving 8 bases between. The length of the CDR3 is 15 residues. The germline gives CDR1 SGHRS, CDR2 YFSETQ. DNA of the CDR3: TGCGCCAGCAGCTTACAGGGTTCGAACACCGGGGAGCTGTTTTTT. Translated: CASSLQGSNTGELFF.

The V call is TRBV19, the J call TRBJ2-1; TRBD1 is a possible D gene (5 bases). Germline V lookup: CDR1 LNHDA, CDR2 SQIVND (reference sequence). CDR3 length: 16 residues. The V gene lost 3 bases and the J gene lost 6 bases, with 18 bases spanning the gap. CDR3 in amino acids: CASSIPGLVTGNEQFF. The CDR3 DNA sequence: TGTGCCAGTAGTATTCCAGGGCTAGTCACGGGCAATGAGCAGTTCTTC.

V and J are TRBV1 and TRBJ2-5; the listed D gene, TRBD2, was not tested against the DNA. TRBV1 is marked as a pseudogene. The CDR3 totals 17 residues. The CDR3 DNA sequence: TGCACCAGCAGCCAAGATCCAGCGGGGGGGCGAAAAGAGACCCAGTACTTC. It yields the protein CTSSQDPAGGRKETQYF.

The chain links TRBV7-3 to TRBJ2-1; 10 bases map to TRBD2. The CDR3 length is 17 residues. The J segment lost 4 bases and the V segment lost 4 bases, leaving 10 bases of the junction unmatched. The V gene's germline CDR1 is SGHTA and CDR2 FQGTGA. The CDR3 loop is CASSSKSGGAWYNEQFF. In nucleotides, the CDR3 is TGTGCCAGCAGCTCTAAAAGCGGGGGGGCGTGGTACAATGAGCAGTTCTTC.

The chain carries TRBV3-1 (or the pseudogene TRBV3-2) and TRBJ1-5; possible D gene TRBD1, 6 bases. CDR3 length equals 14 residues. Trimming left V 2 bases short and J 6 bases short, with 11 bases between. The germline CDR1 and CDR2 sequences are LGHDT and YNNKEL (reference sequence). The CDR3 loop is CASSQTGLRQPQHF. The CDR3 region has the DNA TGTGCCAGCAGCCAAACAGGGCTCCGTCAGCCCCAGCATTTT.

The chain couples TRBV18 to TRBJ2-7, with a weak D call TRBD2 (5 bases). Trimming stripped 2 bases from V and 5 bases from J, with 13 bases between. Germline V gene sequence: CDR1 KGHSH, CDR2 LQKENI. The CDR3 is made up of 14 amino acids. CDR3 in DNA: TGTGCCAGCTCACCAAGCGCTAGCAAGAACGAGCAGTACTTC. It specifies CASSPSASKNEQYF.

The chain joins TRBV15 to TRBJ2-7, with D hard to call. The germline CDR1 and CDR2 sequences are LNHNV and YYDKDF (reference sequence). The CDR3 loop spans 14 amino acids. The ends were cut back, 0 bases at V and 3 bases at J, with 9 bases in the middle. For the CDR3, the DNA is TGTGCCACCAGCAGAGAGGCCACAAGCTACGAGCAGTACTTC. As protein: CATSREATSYEQYF.

The chain uses TRBV3-1 (or the pseudogene TRBV3-2) and TRBJ2-7; TRBD2 aligns across 15 bases. CDR1 is LGHDT, CDR2 YNNKEL, per germline (reference sequence). This CDR3 comprises 14 residues. V shed 7 bases and J 6 bases; nucleotides not matched to a gene: 4. In nucleotides, the CDR3 is TGTGCCAGCAAAGGGACTAGCGGGAGGACCGAGCAGTACTTC. This gives the protein CASKGTSGRTEQYF.

This clone is a singleton in its sample. V gene TRBV4-1 combines with J gene TRBJ2-7; TRBD1 agrees at 10 bases. Germline CDR1 is MGHRA and CDR2 is YSYEKL. V lost 4 bases to trimming and J lost 5 bases; unmatched junction nucleotides: 11. The CDR3 runs 16 residues. This chain's CDR3 is CASSPAWDRGLDEQYF. The CDR3 region has the DNA TGCGCCAGCAGCCCCGCGTGGGACAGGGGCCTTGACGAGCAGTACTTC.

This chain links TRBV3-1 (or the pseudogene TRBV3-2) with TRBJ2-1, with TRBD2 matching over 13 bases. CDR3 length equals 15 residues. The germline V gene has CDR1 LGHDT and CDR2 YNNKEL (reference sequence). Germline trimming cut 4 bases from V and 8 bases from J; bases unmatched to any gene: 5. The CDR3 spells CASSPLAGGPHEQFF. DNA of the CDR3: TGTGCCAGCAGCCCACTAGCGGGAGGGCCCCATGAGCAGTTCTTC.

The chain combines TRBV3-1 (or the pseudogene TRBV3-2) with TRBJ2-5; no clear D gene. This CDR3 contains 13 residues. Germline CDR1 LGHDT, CDR2 YNNKEL (reference sequence). Trimming left V 11 bases short and J 1 base short, with 14 bases between. The chain's CDR3 is CAVTFGIQETQYF. In nucleotides, the CDR3 is TGTGCCGTTACCTTTGGAATCCAAGAGACCCAGTACTTC.

The J gene is TRBJ2-1, the V gene TRBV5-1; 11 bases agree with TRBD2. V dropped 5 bases and J dropped 9; count of bases not matched to a gene: 10. This CDR3 contains 15 residues. Germline V gives CDR1 SGHRS, CDR2 YFSETQ. The CDR3 DNA is TGCGCCAGCAGTTTGACTAGCGGGATGGGTGGTGAGCAGTTCTTC. It specifies CASSLTSGMGGEQFF. Based on the CDR3 plus reference TRBV5-1 and TRBJ2-1, the full variable domain is KAGVTQTPRYLIKTRGQQVTLSCSPISGHRSVSWYQQTPGQGLQFLFEYFSETQRNKGNFPGRFSGRQFSNSRSEMNVSTLELGDSALYLCASSLTSGMGGEQFFGPGTRLTVL.